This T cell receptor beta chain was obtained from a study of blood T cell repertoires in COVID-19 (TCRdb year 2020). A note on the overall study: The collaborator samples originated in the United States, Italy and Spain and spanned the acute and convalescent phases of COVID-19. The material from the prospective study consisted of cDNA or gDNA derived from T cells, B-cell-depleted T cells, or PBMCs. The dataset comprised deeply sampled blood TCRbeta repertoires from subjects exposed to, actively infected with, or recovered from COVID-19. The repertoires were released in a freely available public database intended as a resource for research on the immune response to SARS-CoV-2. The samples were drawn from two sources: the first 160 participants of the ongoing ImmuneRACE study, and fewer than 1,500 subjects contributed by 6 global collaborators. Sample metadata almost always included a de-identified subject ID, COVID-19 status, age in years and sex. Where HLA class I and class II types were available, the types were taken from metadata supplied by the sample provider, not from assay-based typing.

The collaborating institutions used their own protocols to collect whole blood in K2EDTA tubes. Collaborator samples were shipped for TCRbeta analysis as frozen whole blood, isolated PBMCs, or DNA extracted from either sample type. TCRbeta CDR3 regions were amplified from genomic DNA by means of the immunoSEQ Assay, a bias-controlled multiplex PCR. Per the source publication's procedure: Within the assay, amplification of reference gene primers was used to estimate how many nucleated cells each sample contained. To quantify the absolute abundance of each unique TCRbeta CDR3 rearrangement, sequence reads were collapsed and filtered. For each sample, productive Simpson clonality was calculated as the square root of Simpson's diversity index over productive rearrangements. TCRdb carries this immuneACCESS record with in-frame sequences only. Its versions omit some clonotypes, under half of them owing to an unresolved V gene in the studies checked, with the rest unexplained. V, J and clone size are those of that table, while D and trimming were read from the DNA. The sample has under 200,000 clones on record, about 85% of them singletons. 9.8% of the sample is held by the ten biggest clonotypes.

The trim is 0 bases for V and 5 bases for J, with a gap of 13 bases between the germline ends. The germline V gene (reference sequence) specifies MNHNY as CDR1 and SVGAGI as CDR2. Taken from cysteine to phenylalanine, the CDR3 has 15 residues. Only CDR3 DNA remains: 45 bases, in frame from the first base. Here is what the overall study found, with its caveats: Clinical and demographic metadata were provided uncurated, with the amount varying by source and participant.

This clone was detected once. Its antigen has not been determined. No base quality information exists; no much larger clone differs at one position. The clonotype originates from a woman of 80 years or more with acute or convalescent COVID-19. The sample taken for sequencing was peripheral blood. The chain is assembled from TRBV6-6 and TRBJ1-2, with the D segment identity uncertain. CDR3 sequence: CASSYSTTLGYGYTF. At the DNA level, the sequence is TGTGCCAGCAGTTACTCGACTACCCTAGGGTATGGCTACACCTTC.